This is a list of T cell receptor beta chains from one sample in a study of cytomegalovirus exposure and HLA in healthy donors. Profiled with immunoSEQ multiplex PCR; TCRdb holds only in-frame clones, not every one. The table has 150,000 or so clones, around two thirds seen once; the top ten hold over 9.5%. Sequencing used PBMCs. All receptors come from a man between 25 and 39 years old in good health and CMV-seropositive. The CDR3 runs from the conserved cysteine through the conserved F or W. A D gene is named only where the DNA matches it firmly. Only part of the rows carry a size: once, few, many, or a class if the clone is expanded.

CASMGREETQYF TGCGCCAGCATGGGGAGGGAAGAGACCCAGTACTTC TRBD2 - TRBJ2-5 TRBV10-2
CASSLFLGANNEQFF TGTGCCAGCAGCTTATTCCTGGGGGCCAACAATGAGCAGTTCTTC - - TRBJ2-1 TRBV7-6
CASSESHKNTEAFF TGTGCCAGCAGTGAGAGTCATAAGAACACTGAAGCTTTCTTT - - TRBJ1-1 TRBV6-1
CASSLPSGSHEQYF TGTGCCAGCAGCTTGCCTAGCGGGAGCCACGAGCAGTACTTC TRBD2 few TRBJ2-7 TRBV7-8
CASSLSASGSYEQYF TGTGCCAGCAGTTTATCGGCTAGCGGGAGTTACGAGCAGTACTTC TRBD2 - TRBJ2-7 TRBV27
CASSPMGGDEQFF TGTGCCAGCAGCCCCATGGGAGGGGACGAGCAGTTCTTC TRBD2 - TRBJ2-1 TRBV14
CASSQGQSYEQYF TGCGCCAGCAGCCAGGGACAGTCCTACGAGCAGTACTTC TRBD1 - TRBJ2-7 TRBV10-1
CASSEEGGRRETQYF TGTGCCAGCAGTGAAGAGGGCGGGAGGAGAGAGACCCAGTACTTC TRBD2 - TRBJ2-5 TRBV2
CASSPFSDYEQYF TGTGCCAGCAGCCCATTTAGCGACTACGAGCAGTACTTC - - TRBJ2-7 TRBV7-2
CASGTGPFEAFF TGTGCCAGCGGAACAGGGCCCTTTGAAGCTTTCTTT - few TRBJ1-1 TRBV7-8